The 16 T cell receptor beta chains in this list originate from one sample, sequenced in a study of Ad26.COV2.S vaccination and SARS-CoV-2 variants. As for treatment: 19 received Ad26.COV2.S at low or high dose, single or two shots; about 5 received placebo; per-sample allocation not given. At day 63 after the first vaccine or placebo injection, samples were drawn. Assay used: immunoSEQ multiplex PCR; TCRdb lists only in-frame clones, some missing. The sample lists some 520,000 clones, around 88% seen once, with roughly 12% in the top ten. This sample comprised peripheral blood, obtained in a trial of Ad26.COV2.S vaccine versus placebo. These TCRs come from a person aged 18-60 years who received the Ad26.COV2.S COVID-19 vaccine or a placebo.

The V call is TRBV28, the J call TRBJ2-7, with D perhaps matching TRBD1 (6 bases). The V end was cut by 5 bases, the J end by 0 bases, with 17 bases between. From germline, CDR1 is MDHEN and CDR2 SYDVKM. The CDR3 extends over 16 amino acids. The CDR3 DNA follows: TGTGCCAGCAGTCCGATACGGACAGTCCTCTCCTACGAGCAGTACTTC. Encoded protein: CASSPIRTVLSYEQYF. The complete variable domain, with remaining parts taken from reference TRBV28 and TRBJ2-7, reads DVKVTQSSRYLVKRTGEKVFLECVQDMDHENMFWYRQDPGLGLRLIYFSYDVKMKEKGDIPEGYSVSREKKERFSLILESASTNQTSMYLCASSPIRTVLSYEQYFGPGTRLTVT.

The chain is built from TRBV12-1 and TRBJ2-1; no check of the table's D call, TRBD1, against the DNA was made. TRBV12-1 is assigned pseudogene status. CDR3 length equals 16 residues. This CDR3 reads CASSFARGQVNNEQFF. DNA for the CDR3: TGTGCCAGCAGCTTTGCCCGCGGACAGGTAAACAATGAGCAGTTCTTC.

The chain carries TRBV5-1 and TRBJ2-1; 11 bases line up with TRBD2. J gave up 6 bases and V 4 bases, and 6 bases lay outside the gene matches. The CDR3 has 15 residues. CDR1 is SGHRS, CDR2 YFSETQ, per germline. The CDR3 DNA sequence: TGCGCCAGCAGCGTCACTAGCGGGAGCGCCAATGAGCAGTTCTTC. Encoded protein: CASSVTSGSANEQFF.

The genes are TRBV7-2 and TRBJ1-1; no definite D call. The CDR3 covers 14 residues. The V end lost 2 bases, the J end lost 3 bases, and 10 bases lay between the germline ends. In germline, CDR1 is SGHTA, CDR2 FQGNSA. CDR3 sequence (DNA): TGTGCCAGCAGCTTATTCCGAGCGGACACTGAAGCTTTCTTT. The encoded protein is CASSLFRADTEAFF.

V is TRBV7-9 and J is TRBJ1-3; D not certain. This CDR3 has 15 residues. V lost 6 bases and J lost 4, with 16 bases in between. Germline V gene data show CDR1 as SEHNR and CDR2 as FQNEAQ (reference sequence). The CDR3 coding sequence is TGTGCCAGCAGACCGAAAGCGGACGCAGGAAACACCATATATTTT. This gives the protein CASRPKADAGNTIYF.

This chain connects TRBV5-4 to TRBJ1-6; D not certain. Germline CDR1 reads SGHNT; CDR2 reads YYREEE (reference sequence). The CDR3 runs to 16 residues. The V gene lost 1 base and the J gene lost 14 bases, with 22 bases spanning the gap. The CDR3: CASSLIGVRGLSALHF. CDR3 sequence (DNA): TGTGCCAGCAGCTTGATTGGTGTCAGAGGGTTATCGGCCCTCCACTTT. Combining the CDR3 with reference TRBV5-4 and TRBJ1-6 gives the whole variable domain ETGVTQSPTHLIKTRGQQVTLRCSSQSGHNTVSWYQQALGQGPQFIFQYYREEENGRGNFPPRFSGLQFPNYSSELNVNALELDDSALYLCASSLIGVRGLSALHFGNGTRLTVT.

This clone was recorded only once. V usage is TRBV28 and J usage is TRBJ2-7, with 11 bases identical to TRBD2. V lost 10 bases, J lost 0 bases, and 11 bases stayed unmatched. CDR1 MDHEN and CDR2 SYDVKM come from the germline V gene. The CDR3 has 16 amino acids. The CDR3 spells CATKTPGTSGSYEQYF. DNA for the CDR3: TGTGCCACCAAGACTCCCGGGACTAGCGGCTCCTACGAGCAGTACTTC.

This sequence joins TRBV7-2 and TRBJ1-1; unclear D gene. This CDR3 comprises 17 residues. CDR1 is SGHTA and CDR2 is FQGNSA in the germline V gene. The ends were cut back, 5 bases at V and 3 bases at J, with 22 bases in the middle. CDR3 in amino acids: CASSPPGRATRDTEAFF. The CDR3 DNA follows: TGTGCCAGCAGCCCCCCTGGGAGGGCTACAAGGGACACTGAAGCTTTCTTT. The full variable domain, with the rest looked up from reference TRBV7-2 and TRBJ1-1, is GAGVSQSPSNKVTEKGKDVELRCDPISGHTALYWYRQSLGQGLEFLIYFQGNSAPDKSGLPSDRFSAERTGGSVSTLTIQRTQQEDSAVYLCASSPPGRATRDTEAFFGQGTRLTVV.

In this sample, this clone turned up once. Relative to the germline gene, one junction end is altered; a read error may explain this. The chain carries TRBV7-7 and TRBJ2-1; 8 nucleotides agree with TRBD2. The CDR3 totals 15 residues. Germline values: CDR1 SSHAT, CDR2 FNYEAQ (reference sequence). The CDR3 region has the DNA TGTGCTAGCAGCTTAACCCGGACTAGCCGGGATGAGCAGTTCTTC. Amino acid sequence: CASSLTRTSRDEQFF.

This clone was seen just once. The chain is built from TRBV2 and TRBJ2-7; D is ambiguous. CDR1 is SNHLY, CDR2 FYNNEI, per germline. The CDR3 consists of 12 residues. The V end lost 6 bases, the J end lost 1 base, and 7 bases lay between the germline ends. The CDR3 DNA follows: TGTGCCAGCAGCCGGATGTCCTACGAGCAGTACTTC. Translation gives CASSRMSYEQYF.

This clone was seen once. This chain uses TRBV6-4 with TRBJ2-2, with D possibly being TRBD1 (6 bases). The CDR3 loop spans 17 amino acids. Between the trimmed V and J ends, which lost 8 bases and 0 bases, there was a span of 19 bases. Germline assignment: CDR1 MRHNA and CDR2 SNTAGT. The CDR3 loop is CASRDTERYPNTGELFF. The CDR3 nucleotides read TGTGCCAGCCGGGACACCGAACGATACCCGAACACCGGGGAGCTGTTTTTT.

The chain uses TRBV4-1 and TRBJ2-7; D is possibly TRBD2 (5 bases). The V gene lost 3 bases and the J gene lost 1 base, with 13 bases spanning the gap. This CDR3 has 15 amino acids. Looked up from germline, CDR1 is MGHRA and CDR2 is YSYEKL. CDR3 bases: TGCGCCAGCAGCCAGGACGGGATAGGGTCCTACGAGCAGTACTTC. Translating gives CASSQDGIGSYEQYF.

This chain links TRBV5-8 with TRBJ1-1; no firm D call. The CDR3 extends over 13 amino acids. V was trimmed by 0 bases and J by 2 bases, leaving 5 bases between them. Germline V gene lookup returns CDR1 SGHTS and CDR2 YDEGEE. The CDR3 reads CASSLGGNTEAFF. CDR3 coding DNA: TGTGCCAGCAGCTTGGGGGGAAACACTGAAGCTTTCTTT. Variable domain in full (rest from reference TRBV5-8 and TRBJ1-1): EAGVTQSPTHLIKTRGQQATLRCSPISGHTSVYWYQQALGLGLQFLLWYDEGEERNRGNFPPRFSGRQFPNYSSELNVNALELEDSALYLCASSLGGNTEAFFGQGTRLTVV.

The chain recombines TRBV5-5 with TRBJ1-2; the D gene is possibly TRBD1 (6 bases). Between the trimmed V and J ends, which lost 5 bases and 4 bases, there was a span of 15 bases. The germline V gene has CDR1 SGHKS and CDR2 YYEKEE (reference sequence). The CDR3 totals 14 residues. The CDR3 loop is CASSRTGTPYGYTF. CDR3 DNA: TGTGCCAGCAGTCGGACCGGGACACCCTATGGCTACACCTTC.

The V call is TRBV30, the J call TRBJ1-2, with D tentatively TRBD1 (5 bases). Germline V lookup: CDR1 GTSNPN, CDR2 SVGIG (reference sequence). This CDR3 is 13 amino acids long. Between the trimmed V and J ends, which lost 1 base and 2 bases, there was a span of 8 bases. CDR3 sequence: CAWSGRQNYGYTF. Here the CDR3 DNA reads TGTGCCTGGAGTGGCAGACAGAACTATGGCTACACCTTC.

This rearrangement joins TRBV6-5 to TRBJ1-2; 7 bases map to TRBD1. Unmatched junction bases numbered 7, after V lost 2 bases and J lost 4 bases. The CDR3 contains 15 residues. Germline lookup yields CDR1 MNHEY and CDR2 SVGAGI. The CDR3 here is CASSYPYRGSYGYTF. The DNA for the CDR3 is TGTGCCAGCAGTTACCCATACAGGGGATCCTATGGCTACACCTTC.